This TCR beta chain was identified in a study of cytomegalovirus exposure and HLA in healthy donors. Comments on this clone: Its antigen remains unidentified.

In the PCR, 60 Vbeta and 13 Jbeta primers were used. Generated by immunoSEQ multiplex PCR, the TCRdb table keeps only in-frame clones and is missing some. Among over 100,000 clones listed, 70% to 85% were seen once. Trimming removed 0 bases from V and 7 bases from J, with 15 bases in between. This CDR3 is 16 amino acids long. CDR1 is LGHNA, CDR2 YSLEER, per germline. Whereas donors were nominally healthy upon sampling, unrecorded immune exposures were probable. Notes on the study in general: Follow-up analysis later connected one missense variant in DCLRE1C with trimming of TCR beta V- and J-genes.

The sequence was obtained from a female donor in good health and CMV-seronegative. The specimen sequenced was PBMCs. J is TRBJ1-4 and V is TRBV4-3, with a possible D match to TRBD1 (6 bases). This CDR3 reads CASSQDGRGGGEKLFF. The CDR3 bases are TGCGCCAGCAGCCAAGATGGCAGGGGCGGGGGTGAAAAACTGTTTTTT.